The following is a T cell receptor beta chain sequence with its context. Its antigen is unidentified. This CDR3 is 16 amino acids long. Trimming cost V 1 base and J 4 bases, with 17 bases left between them. Germline V gene data show CDR1 as SEHNR and CDR2 as FQNEAQ (reference sequence). Profiled with immunoSEQ multiplex PCR; TCRdb holds only in-frame clones, not every one. This repertoire shows 85,000 to 95,000 clones, just over 90% found once; its top ten account for more than 1.5%. The sample comes from a study of graft-versus-host responses after intestinal transplantation. As for the study in general: Anti-thymocyte globulin induction, then tacrolimus and steroids for two to four years, went to all recipients.

Notes on the study in general: The marrow of recipients harbored GvH clones, and ileum or blood showed some of them first. GvH clone levels peaked in circulation, and this peak was associated with early post-transplant HvG declines. The study found high graft-versus-host to host-versus-graft clonal ratios in allografts of patients with graft-donor T cell macrochimerism.

The receptor's source is a human donor who received an intestinal transplant. The sample in question was unstimulated CD8+ T cells sorted from spleen or lymph node cells, obtained before intestinal transplant. This sequence joins TRBV7-9 and TRBJ2-7; weak D call: TRBD1 (7 bases). The CDR3 coding sequence is TGTGCCAGCAGCTTAGTTTCGGGACAGCTAGCGTACGAGCAGTACTTC. Its protein product is CASSLVSGQLAYEQYF.